The 26 T cell receptor beta chains reported below all come from one sample, sequenced in a study of shared clonotypes between healthy human individuals. Clones were read by immunoSEQ multiplex PCR, and TCRdb kept only the in-frame ones, dropping some. This table has over a million clones, roughly 97% appearing once. Sequencing was done on a sample of naive CD4+ T cells sorted from blood. Subset meaning: CD45RA+ positively selected. The source is a man aged 30 to 45 in good health.

This sequence joins TRBV11-2 and TRBJ1-5; TRBD1 agrees at 10 bases. Germline V CDR1 and CDR2: SGHAT, FQNNGV. V was clipped by 5 bases and J by 5 bases; unmatched bases: 3. This CDR3 is 14 amino acids long. The CDR3 nucleotides read TGTGCCAGCAGCCGGACAGGGGGGTATCAGCCCCAGCATTTT. Residues: CASSRTGGYQPQHF.

This chain uses TRBV28 with TRBJ1-3; 8 positions match TRBD1. CDR3 length equals 16 residues. Germline CDR1 and CDR2: MDHEN and SYDVKM. J gave up 0 bases and V 5 bases, and 6 bases lay outside the gene matches. The CDR3 loop reads CASSPTGVVSGNTIYF. CDR3 nucleotides: TGTGCCAGCAGTCCGACAGGGGTCGTCTCTGGAAACACCATATATTTT.

This chain connects TRBV5-1 to TRBJ2-7; 10 bases match TRBD1. CDR3 length: 14 residues. V lost 9 bases, J lost 5 bases, and 11 bases stayed unmatched. Germline V gene data show CDR1 as SGHRS and CDR2 as YFSETQ. The DNA of the CDR3 is TGCGCCACCACTTGGGGACAGGGGAGAAACGAGCAGTACTTC. This encodes CATTWGQGRNEQYF.

This clone was counted only a few times. The rearrangement links TRBV10-3 to TRBJ2-2, with 9 bases that match TRBD2. CDR1 and CDR2 (germline): ENHRY, SYGVKD. The CDR3 sequence is 15 residues long. Trimming removed 10 bases from V and 5 bases from J; junction bases left unmatched: 11. The CDR3 nucleotides are TGTGCCACCACCCCCGAGACTAGCGGTACCGGGGAGCTGTTTTTT. The encoded protein is CATTPETSGTGELFF.

This rearrangement joins TRBV6-5 to TRBJ2-3; 8 positions match TRBD2. The CDR3 length is 15 residues. J was trimmed by 1 base and V by 10 bases; bases with no gene match: 10. Germline V gene lookup returns CDR1 MNHEY and CDR2 SVGAGI. The CDR3 reads CATSSGGLGTDTQYF. CDR3 DNA: TGTGCCACCTCCTCGGGGGGACTAGGCACAGATACGCAGTATTTT.

This sequence joins TRBV4-1 and TRBJ2-1; D gene ambiguous. The CDR3 has 15 residues. Trimming shortened V by 3 bases and J by 8 bases, and 17 bases separated the two germline ends. Looked up from germline, CDR1 is MGHRA and CDR2 is YSYEKL. The CDR3 region has the DNA TGCGCCAGCAGCCACACCAACATTAGGTTGTATGAGCAGTTCTTC. It translates to CASSHTNIRLYEQFF.

The rearrangement joins TRBV28 to TRBJ2-3; 14 bases line up with TRBD2. V shed 2 bases and J 1 base; nucleotides not matched to a gene: 2. The germline gives CDR1 MDHEN, CDR2 SYDVKM. CDR3 length: 17 amino acids. Here the CDR3 reads CASSLTGLAGGTDTQYF. In nucleotides, the CDR3 is TGTGCCAGCAGTTTAACGGGACTAGCGGGGGGCACAGATACGCAGTATTTT.

The V and J genes are TRBV2 and TRBJ1-5, with D uncertain. From germline, CDR1 is SNHLY and CDR2 FYNNEI. CDR3 length equals 14 residues. Trimming removed 4 bases at V and 5 bases at J, with 12 bases between. Written as DNA, the CDR3 is TGTGCCAGCAGTGTGGAAAGGGTCGATCAGCCCCAGCATTTT. Amino acid sequence: CASSVERVDQPQHF.

The CDR3, as DNA: TGTGCCAGCAGCTTTAGGGGGAGCTCCTACAATGAGCAGTTCTTC. Translation: CASSFRGSSYNEQFF. The V and J genes are TRBV7-2 and TRBJ2-1; a weak D match, TRBD1 (6 bases). The ends were cut back, 3 bases at V and 0 bases at J, with 9 bases in the middle. Germline V gene data show CDR1 as SGHTA and CDR2 as FQGNSA. The CDR3 sequence is 15 residues long.

CDR3 in DNA: TGTGCCAGCAGCTTAGGGGGACAGCCGTTGACCCAGTACTTC. Translated: CASSLGGQPLTQYF. The chain recombines TRBV7-2 with TRBJ2-5; 7 nucleotides align to TRBD1. From germline, CDR1 is SGHTA and CDR2 FQGNSA. J was trimmed by 7 bases and V by 1 base; bases with no gene match: 6. CDR3 length: 14 amino acids.

The rearrangement uses TRBV29-1 and TRBJ2-3; D is perhaps TRBD2 (5 bases). Looked up from germline, CDR1 is SQVTM and CDR2 is ANQGSEA. This CDR3 spans 15 amino acids. V gave up 0 bases and J gave up 1 base, with 11 bases separating them. The CDR3 loop reads CSVEDYGRGTDTQYF. For the CDR3, the DNA is TGCAGCGTTGAAGATTATGGGCGGGGCACAGATACGCAGTATTTT.

CDR3 coding DNA: TGTGCCAGCTCACCACTCGGGACTTCCAGGGAGCAGTACTTC. Amino acids: CASSPLGTSREQYF. The rearrangement links TRBV18 to TRBJ2-7, with D perhaps matching TRBD2 (6 bases). Trimming cost V 1 base and J 7 bases, with 14 bases left between them. CDR1 and CDR2 from the germline V gene are KGHSH and LQKENI. This CDR3 region has 14 residues.

This clone has a single count. The chain is built from TRBV6-1 and TRBJ1-5; D is ambiguous. Germline V gene data show CDR1 as MNHNS and CDR2 as SASEGT. The CDR3 covers 16 residues. Deletions cut 2 bases from V and 2 bases from J, with 13 bases between. The CDR3 DNA reads as TGTGCCAGCAGTGAACCTTTCGGGCGAGGCAATCAGCCCCAGCATTTT. Translating gives CASSEPFGRGNQPQHF.

The chain links TRBV4-1 to TRBJ2-1, with TRBD2 identical over 8 bases. Trimming cost V 1 base and J 5 bases; bases outside gene matches: 7. CDR3 length: 16 residues. The germline V gene has CDR1 MGHRA and CDR2 YSYEKL. Here the CDR3 DNA reads TGCGCCAGCAGCCAAGTGGGACTAGAAGACAACAATGAGCAGTTCTTC. It translates to CASSQVGLEDNNEQFF.

The rearrangement uses TRBV5-1 and TRBJ2-5; the D is unclear. Deletions cut 4 bases from V and 4 bases from J, with 11 bases between. The CDR3 covers 13 residues. Germline-derived CDR1 and CDR2 are SGHRS and YFSETQ. CDR3: CASSPSGVETQYF. The CDR3 DNA sequence: TGCGCCAGCAGCCCCTCTGGGGTAGAGACCCAGTACTTC.

The chain has TRBV15 and TRBJ2-5; D not certain. Trimming took off 0 bases at V and 5 bases at J, with 10 bases between the two ends. Germline assignment: CDR1 LNHNV and CDR2 YYDKDF (reference sequence). The CDR3 extends over 14 amino acids. The CDR3 nucleotides read TGTGCCACCAGCAGAGAGGCCCGTGGGGAGACCCAGTACTTC. Protein sequence: CATSREARGETQYF.

The V gene is TRBV15, the J gene TRBJ2-7, with 7 bases that match TRBD1. V was clipped by 1 base and J by 1 base; unmatched bases: 7. The CDR3 totals 16 residues. Germline values: CDR1 LNHNV, CDR2 YYDKDF (reference sequence). For the CDR3, the DNA is TGTGCCACCAGCAGAGGGACCGGGACAGTATCCTACGAGCAGTACTTC. This encodes CATSRGTGTVSYEQYF. Full variable domain (outside the CDR3, taken from reference TRBV15 and TRBJ2-7): DAMVIQNPRYQVTQFGKPVTLSCSQTLNHNVMYWYQQKSSQAPKLLFHYYDKDFNNEADTPDNFQSRRPNTSFCFLDIRSPGLGDTAMYLCATSRGTGTVSYEQYFGPGTRLTVT.

This chain joins TRBV7-2 and TRBJ1-5; D is perhaps TRBD1 (6 bases). V was clipped by 5 bases and J by 3 bases, with 11 bases between them. CDR1 and CDR2 from the germline V gene are SGHTA and FQGNSA. This CDR3 comprises 14 residues. CDR3 DNA: TGTGCCAGCAGCCTTGGACAGTTCAATCAGCCCCAGCATTTT. Encoded protein: CASSLGQFNQPQHF. Full variable domain (missing parts from reference TRBV7-2 and TRBJ1-5): GAGVSQSPSNKVTEKGKDVELRCDPISGHTALYWYRQSLGQGLEFLIYFQGNSAPDKSGLPSDRFSAERTGGSVSTLTIQRTQQEDSAVYLCASSLGQFNQPQHFGDGTRLSIL.

This rearrangement joins TRBV13 to TRBJ2-2; D is uncertain. The CDR3 has 15 residues. The V and J ends lost 1 base and 1 base respectively, with 7 bases between them. CDR1 and CDR2 (germline): PRHDT, FYEKMQ (reference sequence). The chain's CDR3 is CASSLVTGNTGELFF. The CDR3 nucleotides are TGTGCCAGCAGCTTAGTAACGGGGAACACCGGGGAGCTGTTTTTT.

The rearrangement links TRBV7-2 to TRBJ1-5, with 10 bases that match TRBD1. The CDR3 has 16 amino acids. CDR1 and CDR2 from the germline V gene are SGHTA and FQGNSA. The V gene end was trimmed by 5 bases and the J gene end by 4 bases; junction bases not matched to a gene: 8. The CDR3 sequence: CASSRVGQGLNQPQHF. CDR3 nucleotides: TGTGCCAGCAGCCGGGTGGGACAGGGGCTGAATCAGCCCCAGCATTTT.

A single count supports this clone. The gene calls are TRBV5-1 and TRBJ2-7; 7 bases map to TRBD1. The length of the CDR3 is 15 residues. Germline assignment: CDR1 SGHRS and CDR2 YFSETQ. V was pared by 4 bases and J by 4 bases, with 11 bases of the junction left unmatched. Here the CDR3 reads CASSKPTGIGYEQYF. CDR3 DNA: TGCGCCAGCAGCAAACCGACAGGGATCGGATACGAGCAGTACTTC. Full variable domain (rest looked up from reference TRBV5-1 and TRBJ2-7): KAGVTQTPRYLIKTRGQQVTLSCSPISGHRSVSWYQQTPGQGLQFLFEYFSETQRNKGNFPGRFSGRQFSNSRSEMNVSTLELGDSALYLCASSKPTGIGYEQYFGPGTRLTVT.

This chain connects TRBV27 to TRBJ1-5; tentative D call: TRBD1 (6 bases). Germline V lookup: CDR1 MNHEY, CDR2 SMNVEV (reference sequence). The V and J ends lost 8 bases and 2 bases respectively, with 19 bases between them. The CDR3 totals 16 residues. The CDR3 loop is CASRGQPSLGNQPQHF. Written as DNA, the CDR3 is TGTGCCAGCCGTGGACAGCCCTCCCTCGGCAATCAGCCCCAGCATTTT.

The chain carries TRBV5-4 and TRBJ1-1; a weak D match, TRBD1 (6 bases). CDR3 length: 14 residues. Trimming removed 4 bases from V and 0 bases from J, with 10 bases in between. Germline CDR1 SGHNT, CDR2 YYREEE (reference sequence). CDR3: CASSQDSLNTEAFF. CDR3 sequence (DNA): TGTGCCAGCAGCCAGGACAGCTTGAACACTGAAGCTTTCTTT.

For the CDR3, the DNA is TGTGCCAGCAGCCCTATAGATACGCAGTATTTT. This gives the protein CASSPIDTQYF. This sequence joins TRBV6-1 and TRBJ2-3, with D uncertain. The germline V and J ends were trimmed by 6 bases and 5 bases, with 6 bases remaining between them. There are 11 residues in the CDR3. Germline CDR1 is MNHNS and CDR2 is SASEGT.

This chain uses TRBV5-1 with TRBJ2-5; unclear D gene. V was trimmed by 0 bases and J by 0 bases, leaving 9 bases between them. From germline, CDR1 is SGHRS and CDR2 YFSETQ. The CDR3 spans 15 residues. CDR3 region: CASSLAPQNQETQYF. The CDR3 DNA follows: TGCGCCAGCAGCTTGGCCCCGCAGAACCAAGAGACCCAGTACTTC. Full variable domain (remainder filled in from reference TRBV5-1 and TRBJ2-5): KAGVTQTPRYLIKTRGQQVTLSCSPISGHRSVSWYQQTPGQGLQFLFEYFSETQRNKGNFPGRFSGRQFSNSRSEMNVSTLELGDSALYLCASSLAPQNQETQYFGPGTRLLVL.

The chain is built from TRBV5-1 and TRBJ2-2, with D tentatively TRBD1 or TRBD2 (5 bases each). Trimming stripped 0 bases from V and 6 bases from J, with 9 bases between. Germline CDR1 is SGHRS and CDR2 is YFSETQ. The CDR3 spans 14 residues. The CDR3 sequence is CASSLGRESGELFF. CDR3 nucleotide sequence: TGCGCCAGCAGCTTGGGCAGGGAGTCCGGGGAGCTGTTTTTT.